These T cell receptor beta chains were read from a single sample in a study of cytomegalovirus exposure and HLA in healthy donors. The method was immunoSEQ multiplex PCR; TCRdb's version includes in-frame clones alone and lacks a portion of them. The top ten hold 4.5% to 6% of the sample, which has approximately 130,000 clones, roughly 82% seen once. The material sequenced was PBMCs. The receptors come from a man younger than 35 in good health and CMV-seropositive. The CDR3 runs from the conserved cysteine through the conserved F or W. D genes are given only for firm matches. Expanded clones are given a class, and other clones once, few, many or no size at all.

J,D,V,size,CDR3,DNA
TRBJ1-5,NA,TRBV19,NA,CATQAFSNQPQHF,TGTGCCACCCAGGCTTTTAGCAATCAGCCCCAGCATTTT
TRBJ2-7,NA,TRBV7-8,NA,CASSLPGQARQYF,TGTGCCAGCAGCTTACCAGGGCAGGCCAGGCAGTACTTC
TRBJ2-7,TRBD2,TRBV18,NA,CASSRGGAGGAHEQYF,TGTGCCAGCTCTCGCGGCGGAGCGGGAGGTGCCCACGAGCAGTACTTC
TRBJ2-3,TRBD2,TRBV6-4,NA,CASSDSFLAGGITDTQYF,TGTGCCAGCAGTGACTCGTTCCTAGCGGGGGGAATAACAGATACACAGTATTTT
TRBJ2-5,NA,TRBV15,NA,CATSREGGAGYETQYF,TGTGCCACCAGCAGAGAAGGAGGGGCAGGATACGAGACCCAGTACTTC
TRBJ1-2,NA,TRBV5-4,NA,CASSPTNYGYTF,TGTGCCAGCAGTCCAACTAACTATGGCTACACCTTC
TRBJ2-7,TRBD2,TRBV6-1,NA,CASNLLAGSSYEQYF,TGTGCCAGCAACCTTCTAGCGGGGAGCTCCTACGAGCAGTACTTC
TRBJ1-1,NA,TRBV12-5,NA,CASGLVLSGNTEAFF,TGTGCTAGTGGTTTGGTACTAAGTGGGAACACTGAAGCTTTCTTT
TRBJ1-2,TRBD1,TRBV5-6,few,CASSGGQGYGYTF,TGTGCCAGCAGCGGGGGACAGGGTTACGGCTACACCTTC
TRBJ1-1,NA,TRBV28,NA,CASSQRTEAFF,TGTGCCAGCAGTCAGCGTACTGAAGCTTTCTTT
TRBJ1-1,TRBD1,TRBV11-2,NA,CASSETGGISTFF,TGTGCCAGCAGCGAGACAGGGGGCATTTCAACTTTCTTT
TRBJ1-3,NA,TRBV25-1,NA,CASSARRDSGNTIYF,TGTGCCAGCAGTGCCCGCAGGGATTCCGGAAACACCATATATTTT
TRBJ2-2,NA,TRBV18,NA,CASSPGTDITGELFF,TGTGCCAGCTCGCCCGGGACTGACATCACCGGGGAGCTGTTTTTT
TRBJ2-2,TRBD1,TRBV19,few,CASSSGRGLNTGELFF,TGTGCCAGTTCCAGCGGCAGGGGGCTCAACACCGGGGAGCTGTTTTTT
TRBJ1-6,TRBD1,TRBV7-9,NA,CASTAGDRASSPLHF,TGTGCCAGCACCGCAGGGGACAGGGCGTCGTCACCCCTCCACTTT
TRBJ1-2,NA,TRBV10-3,few,CASNPGGRSLYGYTF,TGTGCCAGCAACCCCGGCGGAAGGAGCCTATATGGCTACACCTTC
TRBJ2-5,TRBD2,TRBV18,NA,CASSPGLAGGYETQYF,TGTGCCAGCTCACCCGGACTAGCGGGAGGATACGAGACCCAGTACTTC
TRBJ1-4,NA,TRBV6-1,NA,CASSEFKRMGTNEKLFF,TGTGCCAGCAGTGAATTTAAGCGGATGGGAACTAATGAAAAACTGTTTTTT
TRBJ2-1,NA,TRBV2,NA,CASSGSGNEQFF,TGTGCCAGCAGCGGGAGTGGGAATGAGCAGTTCTTC